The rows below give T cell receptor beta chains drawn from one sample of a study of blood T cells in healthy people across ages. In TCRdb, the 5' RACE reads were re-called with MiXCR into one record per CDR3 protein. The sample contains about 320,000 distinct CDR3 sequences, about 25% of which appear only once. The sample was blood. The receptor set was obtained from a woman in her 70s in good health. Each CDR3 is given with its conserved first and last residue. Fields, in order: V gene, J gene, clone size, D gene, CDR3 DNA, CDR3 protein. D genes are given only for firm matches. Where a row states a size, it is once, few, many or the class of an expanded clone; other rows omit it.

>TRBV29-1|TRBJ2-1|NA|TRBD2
TGCAGCGTCGACCATCTAGCGGGTGGGCCTTGGGCGCAGTTCTTC
CSVDHLAGGPWAQFF
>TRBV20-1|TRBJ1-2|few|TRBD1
TGCAGTGCTCCCCTACCGACAGGGATTAGTGGCTACACCTTC
CSAPLPTGISGYTF
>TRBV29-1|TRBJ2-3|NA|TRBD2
TGCAGCGTTGAACAGTATACTAGCGGGGGAAAAGATACGCAGTATTTT
CSVEQYTSGGKDTQYF
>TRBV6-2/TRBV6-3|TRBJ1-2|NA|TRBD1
TGTGCCAGCAGGCAAGCCGGGACAGGGACAGATGGCTACACCTTC
CASRQAGTGTDGYTF
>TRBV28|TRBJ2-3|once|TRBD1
TGTGCCAGCAGTTTCCTCGGCCCCCGGGGACAGGGGACAGATACGCAGTATTTT
CASSFLGPRGQGTDTQYF
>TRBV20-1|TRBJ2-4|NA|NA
TGCAGTGCTAGTATTAGCGGCAATTCTGTGGTCAAAAACATTCAGTACTTC
CSASISGNSVVKNIQYF
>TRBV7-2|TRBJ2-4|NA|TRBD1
TGTGCCAGCAGCTCTAAGGCGGGACAGGGGGAAAACATTCAGTACTTC
CASSSKAGQGENIQYF
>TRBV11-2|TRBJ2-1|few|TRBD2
TGTGCCAGCAGCGTGCGTGCCGGGACTAGCTCCTACAATGAGCAGTTCTTC
CASSVRAGTSSYNEQFF
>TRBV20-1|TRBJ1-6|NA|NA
TGCAGTGCTAGAGATTCGAGCAGAGGCTCCTATAATTCACCCCTCCACTTT
CSARDSSRGSYNSPLHF
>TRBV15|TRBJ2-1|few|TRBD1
TGTGCCACCAGCAGAGATCCAGGGGACAGCAATGAGCAGTTCTTC
CATSRDPGDSNEQFF
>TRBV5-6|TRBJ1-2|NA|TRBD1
TGTGCCAGCAGCTTGGGGACAGGGAGGAGGGGCTACACCTTC
CASSLGTGRRGYTF
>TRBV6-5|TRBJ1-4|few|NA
TGTGCCAGCAGCCCGACGGCCTTTAATGAAAAACTGTTTTTT
CASSPTAFNEKLFF
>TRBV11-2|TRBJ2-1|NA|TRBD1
TGTGCCAGCAGCTCCTCAGGGGGGCAGTTCTTC
CASSSSGGQFF
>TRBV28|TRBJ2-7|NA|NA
TGTGCCAGCAGTTTAAGGCAGGGAGGTTCCGAGCAGTACTTC
CASSLRQGGSEQYF
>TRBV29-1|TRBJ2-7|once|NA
TGCAGCGTCCGGTCCAACTACGAGCAGTACTTC
CSVRSNYEQYF
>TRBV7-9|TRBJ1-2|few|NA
TGTGCCAGCAGCGCCGACTACTATGGCTACACCTTC
CASSADYYGYTF
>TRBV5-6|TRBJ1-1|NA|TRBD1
TGTGCCAGCAGCTTGGTATACCAGGGGGGGACTGAAGCTTTCTTT
CASSLVYQGGTEAFF
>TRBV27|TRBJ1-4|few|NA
TGTGCCAGCAGCTATGGGGGGGGAACTAATGAAAAACTGTTTTTT
CASSYGGGTNEKLFF
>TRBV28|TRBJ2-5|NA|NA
TGTGCCAGCAGTTTACCCCGGGGGATCGAGACCCAGTACTTC
CASSLPRGIETQYF
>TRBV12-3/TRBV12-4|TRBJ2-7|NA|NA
TGTGCCAGCAGTTTGGGGAGCAGCAGGGGAGCTGGCGAGCAGTACTTC
CASSLGSSRGAGEQYF
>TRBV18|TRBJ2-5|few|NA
TGTGCCAGCTCACCAAATTTGGAAGAGACCCAGTACTTC
CASSPNLEETQYF
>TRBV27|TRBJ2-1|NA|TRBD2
TGTGCCAGCAGCCCCCGGTCTCCGGCGGGAGACAATGAGCAGTTCTTC
CASSPRSPAGDNEQFF
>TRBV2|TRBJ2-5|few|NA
TGTGCCAGCAGTGAAATGTTCGGCGGGGACGAGACCCAGTACTTC
CASSEMFGGDETQYF
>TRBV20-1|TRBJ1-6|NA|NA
TGCAGTGCTGGGGAGGAGAGCTCCTATAATTCACCCCTCCACTTT
CSAGEESSYNSPLHF
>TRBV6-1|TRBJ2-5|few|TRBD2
TGTGCCAGCAAAAGGACTAGCGGGAGTCGCATATCAGAGACCCAGTACTTC
CASKRTSGSRISETQYF
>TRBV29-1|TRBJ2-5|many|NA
TGCAGCGTTCTCGTCGTGCAGGGTCTTCGTGAGACCCAGTACTTC
CSVLVVQGLRETQYF
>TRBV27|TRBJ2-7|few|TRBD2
TGTGCCAGCAGTTTGTCTAGCGGGAGGTATTACGAGCAGTACTTC
CASSLSSGRYYEQYF
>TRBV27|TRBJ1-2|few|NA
TGTGCCAGCAGGCCAACAGGGATGGCCTATGGCTACACCTTC
CASRPTGMAYGYTF
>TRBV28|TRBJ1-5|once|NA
TGTGCCAGCATGGGACATTTGTTAGATCAGCCCCAGCATTTT
CASMGHLLDQPQHF
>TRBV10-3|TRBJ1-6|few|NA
TGTGCCATCAGTGAACGACAGAGCGATTCACCCCTCCACTTT
CAISERQSDSPLHF
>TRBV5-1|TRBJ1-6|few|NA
TGCGCCAGCAGCATTGACAGATCACCCCTCCACTTT
CASSIDRSPLHF
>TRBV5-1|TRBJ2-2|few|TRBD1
TGCGCCAGCAGCTTGGGGGACAGGGCAACCGGGGAGCTGTTTTTT
CASSLGDRATGELFF
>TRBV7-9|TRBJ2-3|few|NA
TGTGCCAGCAGCCAACGGAGCCAAAGAGTCACAGATACGCAGTATTTT
CASSQRSQRVTDTQYF
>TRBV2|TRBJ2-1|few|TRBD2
TGTGCCAGCAGTGAGGGGGGACTAGCGGCCTACAATGAGCAGTTCTTC
CASSEGGLAAYNEQFF
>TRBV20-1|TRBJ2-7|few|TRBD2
TGCAGTGCTTGCGGTCAAACTAGCGGGGCCTACGAGCAGTACTTC
CSACGQTSGAYEQYF
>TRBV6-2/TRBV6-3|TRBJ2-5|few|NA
TGTGCCAGCAGTTACGTGGAGCAAGAGACCCAGTACTTC
CASSYVEQETQYF
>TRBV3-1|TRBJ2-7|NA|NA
TGTGCCAGCAGCCATAGGCAGGGAAGTCCCTACGAGCAGTACTTC
CASSHRQGSPYEQYF
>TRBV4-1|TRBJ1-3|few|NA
TGCGCCAGCAGCCAAGGGGGCAGCGAGAAATCTGGAAACACCATATATTTT
CASSQGGSEKSGNTIYF
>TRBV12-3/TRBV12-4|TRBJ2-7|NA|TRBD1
TGTGCCAGCAGCCCCCAAGACAGGGGTACCTACGAGCAGTACTTC
CASSPQDRGTYEQYF
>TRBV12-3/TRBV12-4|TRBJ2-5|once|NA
TGTGCCAGCCGCCCAGGCGTTCGGGGGACCCAGTACTTC
CASRPGVRGTQYF
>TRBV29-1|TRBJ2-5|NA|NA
TGCAGCGTCGAGCTCCCGGGGACCCAGTACTTC
CSVELPGTQYF
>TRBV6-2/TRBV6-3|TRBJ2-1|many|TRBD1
TGTGCCAGCCAGGACAGGTGGGGGCAGTTCTTC
CASQDRWGQFF
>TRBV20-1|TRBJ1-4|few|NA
TGCAGTGCTAGAGATGTCACCCTAGGAAATGAAAAACTGTTTTTT
CSARDVTLGNEKLFF
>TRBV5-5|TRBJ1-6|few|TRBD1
TGTGCCAGCAGCCCCGGGACAGACCATAATTCACCCCTCCACTTT
CASSPGTDHNSPLHF
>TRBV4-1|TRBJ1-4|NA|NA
TGCGCCAGCAGCTTGGGAGTAAGGGCGAATGAAAAACTGTTTTTT
CASSLGVRANEKLFF
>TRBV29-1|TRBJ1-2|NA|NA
TGCAGCGCCTCGAGGGGGGACGGGGACTATGGCTACACCTTC
CSASRGDGDYGYTF
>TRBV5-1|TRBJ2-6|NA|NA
TGCGCCAGCAGCATACATAGATCTGGGGCCAACGTCCTGACTTTC
CASSIHRSGANVLTF
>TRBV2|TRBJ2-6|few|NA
TGTGCCAGCAATCAGGCAGGGAGGTCCTCTGGGGCCAACGTCCTGACTTTC
CASNQAGRSSGANVLTF
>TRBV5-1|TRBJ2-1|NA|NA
TGCGCCAGCAGCTTGGGGGCGGGTTGGATGTACAATGAGCAGTTCTTC
CASSLGAGWMYNEQFF
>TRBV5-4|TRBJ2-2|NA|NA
TGTGCCAGCAGCTTGGGGGGGAAACAACAAGAACGGGGGGAGCTGTTTTTT
CASSLGGKQQERGELFF
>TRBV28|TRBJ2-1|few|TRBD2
TGTGCCAGCAGTTCCCGAAAGTGGAAGCTCGGGGGGGAGCAGTTCTTC
CASSSRKWKLGGEQFF
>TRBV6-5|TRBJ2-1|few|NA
TGTGCCAGCAGGAAACTAGGAGGTTCCTACAATGAGCAGTTCTTC
CASRKLGGSYNEQFF
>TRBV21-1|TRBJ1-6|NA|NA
TGTGCCAGCAGCAAAGGCGGGCACAGGCGCTTTTATTCACCCCTCCACTTT
CASSKGGHRRFYSPLHF
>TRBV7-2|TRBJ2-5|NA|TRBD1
TGTGCCAGCAGCTTCGGACAGGGGGCGCATCTAGAGACCCAGTACTTC
CASSFGQGAHLETQYF
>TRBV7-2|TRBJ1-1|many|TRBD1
TGTGCCAGCAGCTTCGTCAGGGGGGGCACTGAAGCTTTCTTT
CASSFVRGGTEAFF
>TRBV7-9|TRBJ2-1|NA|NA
TGTGCCAGCAGCTTAGCGGAGGAGCAGTTCTTC
CASSLAEEQFF
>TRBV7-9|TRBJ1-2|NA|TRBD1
TGTGCCAGCAGCTTAGACGTACAGGGGAATGGCTACACCTTC
CASSLDVQGNGYTF
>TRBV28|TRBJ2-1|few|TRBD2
TGTGCCAGCAGTTTTGGTCGACTAGCGGGAGATCGGGGTGAGCAGTTCTTC
CASSFGRLAGDRGEQFF
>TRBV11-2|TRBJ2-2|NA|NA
TGTGCCAGCAGCTTAGTAGTAGCTTCAATCGGGACCGGGGAGCTGTTTTTT
CASSLVVASIGTGELFF
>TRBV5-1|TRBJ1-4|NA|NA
TGCGCCAGCAGCGAACGGACAGCTAATGAAAAACTGTTTTTT
CASSERTANEKLFF